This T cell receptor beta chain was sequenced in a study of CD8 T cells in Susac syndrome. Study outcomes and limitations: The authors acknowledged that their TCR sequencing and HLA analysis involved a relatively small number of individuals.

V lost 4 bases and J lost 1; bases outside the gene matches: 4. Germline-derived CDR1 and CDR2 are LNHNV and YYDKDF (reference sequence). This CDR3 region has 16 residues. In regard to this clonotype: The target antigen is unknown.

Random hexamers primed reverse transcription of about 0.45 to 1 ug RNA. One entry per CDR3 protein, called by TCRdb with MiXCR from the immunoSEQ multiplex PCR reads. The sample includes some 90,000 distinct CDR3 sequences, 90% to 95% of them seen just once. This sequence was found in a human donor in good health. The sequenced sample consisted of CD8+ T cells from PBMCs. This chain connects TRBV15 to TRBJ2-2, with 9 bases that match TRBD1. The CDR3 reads CATSIDRGWNTGELFF. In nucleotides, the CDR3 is TGTGCCACCAGCATCGACAGGGGGTGGAACACCGGGGAGCTGTTTTTT.